This T cell receptor (beta chain) was identified in a study of cytomegalovirus exposure and HLA in healthy donors. The study's findings and limits: A further, later analysis showed that HLA-associated TCR beta chains (compared with equally common others) were more clonally expanded. Because they were indistinguishable, some V segments, including TRBV6-2 and TRBV6-3, were excluded. It was likely that a cluster of highly shared sequence variants was a sequencing artifact. HLA alleles were associated with 18,000 or so TCR beta sequences in a later analysis at 0.05 false discovery rate.

As concerns this clone: Its specificity is unknown.

A multiplex PCR was run with 60 Vbeta primers and 13 Jbeta primers. TCRdb keeps only in-frame clones here, not all; method: immunoSEQ multiplex PCR. The data show 220,000 or so clones, with under 85% seen just once and 1.7% held by the top ten. CDR1 is MNHEY, CDR2 SMNVEV, per germline (reference sequence). The length of the CDR3 is 17 residues. V trimming: 4 bases; J trimming: 0 bases; junction bases outside the gene matches: 8. V usage is TRBV27 and J usage is TRBJ2-1, with 8 bases identical to TRBD1. Sequencing used PBMCs. This TCR came from a man aged 50 to 59 in good health and CMV-seronegative. The CDR3 DNA reads as TGTGCCAGCAGTTCCCCGACAGGGGTCCCCTCCTACAATGAGCAGTTCTTC. Its translation is CASSSPTGVPSYNEQFF.